The entry below describes one TCR beta chain. Its target is unknown. Each sample used at least 6 million PBMCs. Every sample gave at least 5 micrograms of total RNA when it was extracted. This sample is part of a study of blood T cells in healthy people across ages. Regarding the study as a whole: Observed TCR beta diversity per million T cells went down as age went up. This fall followed a roughly linear course with age.

Sample-barcoded 5' priming and a J-beta primer mix drove a second PCR of about 7 to 12 cycles. TCRdb redid the calling of the 5' RACE reads with MiXCR, one entry per CDR3 protein. The sample yields around 1,000,000 distinct CDR3 sequences, under 30% seen once. The length of the CDR3 is 16 residues. V lost 6 bases and J lost 5; bases outside the gene matches: 9. The germline CDR1 and CDR2 sequences are SGHTA and FQGNSA. The sample also formed part of further work on T cells of mothers and their children. That work contributes: Slightly higher overlap, not significant, was seen in related mother-child pairs than in unrelated pairs.

The V call is TRBV7-2, the J call TRBJ2-5, with TRBD2 matching 13 bases. This clonotype originated in a girl aged 2 to 9 in good health. Sample: blood. The CDR3 region has the DNA TGTGCCAGCAGTCCGTTACTAGCGGGAGGGAGGGAGACCCAGTACTTC. Translating it yields CASSPLLAGGRETQYF.